The clone carrying this TCR beta chain showed up just once. Germline V lookup: CDR1 LGHNT, CDR2 FRNRAP. This CDR3 comprises 14 residues. V was pared by 4 bases and J by 4 bases, with 5 bases of the junction left unmatched. Per the original data handling: For nucleated cells, counts were estimated from reference gene primer amplification. Sequencing used immunoSEQ multiplex PCR; TCRdb keeps in-frame clones, though not all of them. V and J calls and clone size are given by that table; D and trimming were obtained from the DNA. Altogether about 14,000 clones are present, 80% to 90% being singletons, with the ten largest covering about a quarter. This sample is part of a study of blood T cell repertoires in COVID-19. Study information: COVID-19 samples collected from the United States, Italy and Spain covered acute and convalescent phases. PBMCs, B-cell-depleted T cells, or T cells were the source of the cDNA or gDNA that made up the material.

The sample comprised peripheral blood. This receptor was taken from a woman in her forties or fifties with active or convalescent COVID-19. V is TRBV12-5 and J is TRBJ1-2; 8 bases fit TRBD1. In nucleotides, the CDR3 is TGTGCTAGTGGTTCCCGTACAGGGGGCTATGGCTACACCTTC. Its translation is CASGSRTGGYGYTF.